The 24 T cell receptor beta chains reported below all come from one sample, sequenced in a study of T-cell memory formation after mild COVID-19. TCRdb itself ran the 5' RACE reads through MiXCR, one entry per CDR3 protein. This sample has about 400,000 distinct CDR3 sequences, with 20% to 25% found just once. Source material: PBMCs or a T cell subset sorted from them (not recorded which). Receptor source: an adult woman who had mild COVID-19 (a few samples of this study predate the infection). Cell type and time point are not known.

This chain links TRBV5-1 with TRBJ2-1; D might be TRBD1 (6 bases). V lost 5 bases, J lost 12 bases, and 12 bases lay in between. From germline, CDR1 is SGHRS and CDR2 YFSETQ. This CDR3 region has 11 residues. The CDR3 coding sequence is TGCGCCAGCAGACAGGACAGAATGCAGTTCTTC. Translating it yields CASRQDRMQFF.

CDR3 residues: CASSYGAAGDTQYF. The CDR3 DNA sequence: TGTGCCAGCAGTTACGGGGCCGCTGGGGATACGCAGTATTTT. V and J are TRBV6-5 and TRBJ2-3, with a weak D call TRBD1 (5 bases). Between the trimmed V and J ends, which lost 2 bases and 6 bases, there was a span of 12 bases. In germline, CDR1 is MNHEY, CDR2 SVGAGI. This CDR3 is built from 14 residues.

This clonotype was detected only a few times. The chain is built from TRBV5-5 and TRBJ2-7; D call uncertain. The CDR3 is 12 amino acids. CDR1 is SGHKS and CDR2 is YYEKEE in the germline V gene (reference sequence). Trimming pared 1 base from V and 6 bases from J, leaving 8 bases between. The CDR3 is CASSLWGLEQYF. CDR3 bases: TGTGCCAGCAGCTTGTGGGGTCTCGAGCAGTACTTC.

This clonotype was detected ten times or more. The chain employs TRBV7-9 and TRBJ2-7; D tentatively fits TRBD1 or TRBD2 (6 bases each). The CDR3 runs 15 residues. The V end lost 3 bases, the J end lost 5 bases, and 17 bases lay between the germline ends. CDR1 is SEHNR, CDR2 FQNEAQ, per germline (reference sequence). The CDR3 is CASSLGTGAHHEQYF. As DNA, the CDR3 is TGTGCCAGCAGCTTGGGTACGGGGGCGCATCACGAGCAGTACTTC.

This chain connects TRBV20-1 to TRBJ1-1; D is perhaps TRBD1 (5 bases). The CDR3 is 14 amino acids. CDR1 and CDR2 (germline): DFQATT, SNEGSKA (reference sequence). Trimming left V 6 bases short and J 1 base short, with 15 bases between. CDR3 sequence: CSADDYRGNTEAFF. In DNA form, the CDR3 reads TGCAGTGCAGATGACTATAGGGGGAACACTGAAGCTTTCTTT.

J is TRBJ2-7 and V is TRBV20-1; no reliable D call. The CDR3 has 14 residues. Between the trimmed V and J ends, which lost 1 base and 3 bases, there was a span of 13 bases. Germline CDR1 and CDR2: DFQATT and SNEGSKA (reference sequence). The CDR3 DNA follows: TGCAGTGCTAGAGCCGTCGACGGAATCTACGAGCAGTACTTC. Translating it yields CSARAVDGIYEQYF.

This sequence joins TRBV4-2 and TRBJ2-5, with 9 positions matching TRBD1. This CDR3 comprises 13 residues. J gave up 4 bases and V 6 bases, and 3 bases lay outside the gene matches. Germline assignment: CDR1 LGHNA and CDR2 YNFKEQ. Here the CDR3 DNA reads TGTGCCAGCAGACGACAGGGGGGAGAGACCCAGTACTTC. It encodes CASRRQGGETQYF.

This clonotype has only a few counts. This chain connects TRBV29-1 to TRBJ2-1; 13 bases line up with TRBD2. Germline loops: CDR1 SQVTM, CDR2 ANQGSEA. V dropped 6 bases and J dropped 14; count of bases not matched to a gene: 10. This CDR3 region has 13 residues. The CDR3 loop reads CSVPGLAGDKEFF. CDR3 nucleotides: TGCAGCGTCCCAGGACTAGCGGGAGACAAGGAGTTCTTC.

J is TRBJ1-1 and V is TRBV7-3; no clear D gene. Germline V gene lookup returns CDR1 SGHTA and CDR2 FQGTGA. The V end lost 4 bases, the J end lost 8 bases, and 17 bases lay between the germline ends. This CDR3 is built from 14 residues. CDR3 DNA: TGTGCCAGCAGCTCCGCTCCCCTCCGGGGAGAAGCTTTCTTT. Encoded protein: CASSSAPLRGEAFF.

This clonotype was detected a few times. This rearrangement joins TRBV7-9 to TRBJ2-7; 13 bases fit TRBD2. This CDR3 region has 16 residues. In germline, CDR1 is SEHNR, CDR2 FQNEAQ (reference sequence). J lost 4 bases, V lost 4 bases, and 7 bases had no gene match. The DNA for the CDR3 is TGTGCCAGCAGCTCCCGGACTAGCGGGAGTTGGTACGAGCAGTACTTC. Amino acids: CASSSRTSGSWYEQYF.

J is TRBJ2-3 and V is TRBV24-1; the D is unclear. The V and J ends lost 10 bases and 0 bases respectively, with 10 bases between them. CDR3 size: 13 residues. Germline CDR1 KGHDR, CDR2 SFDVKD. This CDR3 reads CATSPGSTDTQYF. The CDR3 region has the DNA TGTGCCACAAGCCCGGGTAGCACAGATACGCAGTATTTT.

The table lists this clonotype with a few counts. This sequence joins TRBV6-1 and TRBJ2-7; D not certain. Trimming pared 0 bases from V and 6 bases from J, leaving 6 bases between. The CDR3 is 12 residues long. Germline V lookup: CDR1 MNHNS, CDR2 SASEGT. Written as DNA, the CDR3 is TGTGCCAGCAGTGAAGCCATGGGCGAGCAGTACTTC. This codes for CASSEAMGEQYF.

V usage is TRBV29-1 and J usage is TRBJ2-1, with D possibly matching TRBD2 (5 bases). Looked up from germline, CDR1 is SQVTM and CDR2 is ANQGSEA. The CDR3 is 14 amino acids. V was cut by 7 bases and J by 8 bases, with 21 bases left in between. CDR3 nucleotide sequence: TGCAGCGGGGTGAAGCGGACCGGTGGCTATGAGCAGTTCTTC. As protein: CSGVKRTGGYEQFF.

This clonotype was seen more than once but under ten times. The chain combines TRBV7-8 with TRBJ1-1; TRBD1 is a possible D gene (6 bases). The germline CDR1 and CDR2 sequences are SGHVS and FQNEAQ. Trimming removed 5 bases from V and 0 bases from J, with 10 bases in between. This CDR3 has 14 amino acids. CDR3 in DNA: TGTGCCAGCAGCCGGACAGATATGAACACTGAAGCTTTCTTT. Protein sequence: CASSRTDMNTEAFF.

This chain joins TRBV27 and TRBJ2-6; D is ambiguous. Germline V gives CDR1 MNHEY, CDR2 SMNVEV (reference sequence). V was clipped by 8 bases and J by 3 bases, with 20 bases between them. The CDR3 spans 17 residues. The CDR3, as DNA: TGTGCCAGCCGTCCCGGGCCCCCAGTCTATGGGGCCAACGTCCTGACTTTC. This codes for CASRPGPPVYGANVLTF.

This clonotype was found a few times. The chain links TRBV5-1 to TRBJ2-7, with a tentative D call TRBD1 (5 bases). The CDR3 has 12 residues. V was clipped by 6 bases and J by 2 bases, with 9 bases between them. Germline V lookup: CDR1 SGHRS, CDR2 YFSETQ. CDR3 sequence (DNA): TGCGCCAGCACCGGACATACCTACGAGCAGTACTTC. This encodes CASTGHTYEQYF.

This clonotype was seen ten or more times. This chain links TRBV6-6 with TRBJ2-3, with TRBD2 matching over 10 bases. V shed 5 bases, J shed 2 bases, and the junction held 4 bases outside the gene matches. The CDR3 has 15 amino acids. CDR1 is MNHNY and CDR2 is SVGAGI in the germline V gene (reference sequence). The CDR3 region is CASSTGTSDTDTQYF. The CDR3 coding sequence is TGTGCCAGCAGTACAGGGACTAGCGACACAGATACGCAGTATTTT.

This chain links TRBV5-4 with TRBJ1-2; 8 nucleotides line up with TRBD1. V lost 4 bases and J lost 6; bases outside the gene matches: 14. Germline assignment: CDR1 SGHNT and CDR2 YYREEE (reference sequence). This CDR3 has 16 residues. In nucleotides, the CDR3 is TGTGCCAGCAGCCCCCGGCGAAGCGGGACAGGCGATGGCTACACCTTC. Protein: CASSPRRSGTGDGYTF.

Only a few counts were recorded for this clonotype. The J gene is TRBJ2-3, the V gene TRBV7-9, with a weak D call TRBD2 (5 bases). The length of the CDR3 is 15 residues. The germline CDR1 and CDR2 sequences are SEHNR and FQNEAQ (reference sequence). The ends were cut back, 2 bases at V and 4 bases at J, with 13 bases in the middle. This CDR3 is CASSLSGVSADTQYF. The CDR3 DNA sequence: TGTGCCAGCAGCTTATCCGGGGTATCGGCAGATACGCAGTATTTT. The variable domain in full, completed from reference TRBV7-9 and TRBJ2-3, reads DTGVSQNPRHKITKRGQNVTFRCDPISEHNRLYWYRQTLGQGPEFLTYFQNEAQLEKSRLLSDRFSAERPKGSFSTLEIQRTEQGDSAMYLCASSLSGVSADTQYFGPGTRLTVL.

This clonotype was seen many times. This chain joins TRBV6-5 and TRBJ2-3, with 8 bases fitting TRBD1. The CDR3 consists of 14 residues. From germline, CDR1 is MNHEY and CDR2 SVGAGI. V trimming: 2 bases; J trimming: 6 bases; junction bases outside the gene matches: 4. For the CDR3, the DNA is TGTGCCAGCAGTTACGGCAGGGGGCGGGATACGCAGTATTTT. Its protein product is CASSYGRGRDTQYF.

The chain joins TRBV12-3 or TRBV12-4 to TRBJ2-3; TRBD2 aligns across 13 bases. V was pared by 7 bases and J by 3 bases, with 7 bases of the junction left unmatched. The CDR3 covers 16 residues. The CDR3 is CASTPLAGGPTDTQYF. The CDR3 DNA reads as TGTGCCAGCACCCCACTAGCGGGGGGGCCGACAGATACGCAGTATTTT.

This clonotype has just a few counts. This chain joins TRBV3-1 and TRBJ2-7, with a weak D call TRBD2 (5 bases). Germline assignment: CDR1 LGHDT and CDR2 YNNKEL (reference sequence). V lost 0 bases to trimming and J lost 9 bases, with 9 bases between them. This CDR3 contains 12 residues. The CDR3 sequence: CASSQEGSGQYF. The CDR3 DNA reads TGTGCCAGCAGCCAAGAGGGCAGCGGGCAGTACTTC.

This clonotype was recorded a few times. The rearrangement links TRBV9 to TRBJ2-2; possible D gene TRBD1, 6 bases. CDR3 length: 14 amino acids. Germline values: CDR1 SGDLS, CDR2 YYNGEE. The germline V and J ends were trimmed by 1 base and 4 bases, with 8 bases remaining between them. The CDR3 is CASSVPRGTGELFF. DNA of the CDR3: TGTGCCAGCAGCGTACCCAGGGGCACCGGGGAGCTGTTTTTT.

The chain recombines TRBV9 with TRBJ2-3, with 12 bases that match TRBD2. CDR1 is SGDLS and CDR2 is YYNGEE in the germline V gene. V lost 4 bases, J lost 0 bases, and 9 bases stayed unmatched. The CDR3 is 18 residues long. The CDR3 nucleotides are TGTGCCAGCAGCACTAGCGGGGGGCTTACTTCTAGCACAGATACGCAGTATTTT. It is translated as CASSTSGGLTSSTDTQYF.